This TCR beta chain emerged from a study of T cell responses to AZD1222 COVID-19 vaccine. Measured with immunoSEQ multiplex PCR; TCRdb has only the in-frame clones, and not every one. The sample contains nearly 110,000 clones, roughly 90% of which appear only once. Germline values: CDR1 SGHDN, CDR2 FVKESK. The CDR3 runs 13 residues. V was clipped by 4 bases and J by 6 bases, with 11 bases between them. Study conclusions and caveats: Vaccine-associated CD4 TCRs spanned spike, dominant at 160-218 and 743-854. Variant regions that are unmutated are reportedly the target of nearly half of spike-specific TCRs. Spike-specific TCR breadth and depth grew following two AZD1222 doses. Repertoire samples came only from after the peak T cell response.

Points on this clone: No antigen is known for it.

The sample here was peripheral blood, taken on day 0 of AZD1222 vaccination. The receptor's source is an adult in good health. This chain connects TRBV14 to TRBJ2-3; D unresolved. The CDR3 sequence: CASSRDLRDTQYF. The CDR3 nucleotides read TGTGCCAGCAGCCGGGATCTCCGGGATACGCAGTATTTT.